These 4 T cell receptor beta chains originate from one sample sequenced in a study of cytomegalovirus exposure and HLA in healthy donors. PCR was performed using 60 Vbeta and 13 Jbeta primers. TCRdb's copy holds only in-frame clones and misses some; the assay was immunoSEQ multiplex PCR. This table holds more than 90,000 clones, about four fifths found once. Input material: PBMCs. Source of these receptors: a man aged 45 to 65 in good health and CMV-seronegative.

This sequence joins TRBV30 and TRBJ2-2, with 10 bases fitting TRBD2. CDR3 length: 15 residues. Trimming removed 3 bases from V and 5 bases from J; junction bases left unmatched: 6. Germline V CDR1 and CDR2: GTSNPN, SVGIG (reference sequence). This CDR3 is CAWSRSGRVTGELFF. CDR3 nucleotide sequence: TGTGCCTGGAGCAGGAGCGGGAGGGTAACCGGGGAGCTGTTTTTT.

The CDR3 region is CASSSSGRAPGELFF. The DNA of the CDR3 is TGTGCCAGCAGTTCTAGCGGGAGGGCCCCCGGGGAGCTGTTTTTT. V is TRBV6-1 and J is TRBJ2-2; 12 nucleotides match TRBD2. Germline CDR1 reads MNHNS; CDR2 reads SASEGT. The CDR3 consists of 15 residues. The junction had 4 bases not matched to a gene; V was cut back by 5 bases and J by 6 bases.

This clone was counted at least ten times. This chain uses TRBV27 with TRBJ1-1; the D gene is possibly TRBD1 (5 bases). Trimming left V 6 bases short and J 0 bases short, with 8 bases between. CDR1 MNHEY and CDR2 SMNVEV come from the germline V gene (reference sequence). CDR3 size: 13 residues. The CDR3 here is CASRGRVNTEAFF. In DNA, the CDR3 is TGTGCCAGCAGAGGCAGGGTGAACACTGAAGCTTTCTTT.

The chain joins TRBV6-5 to TRBJ1-3, with 9 bases that match TRBD1. Germline CDR1 is MNHEY and CDR2 is SVGAGI. Trimming cost V 7 bases and J 0 bases; bases outside gene matches: 4. This CDR3 has 15 amino acids. CDR3 in amino acids: CASTRDRDSGNTIYF. The CDR3 DNA follows: TGTGCCAGCACCCGGGACAGGGACTCTGGAAACACCATATATTTT.